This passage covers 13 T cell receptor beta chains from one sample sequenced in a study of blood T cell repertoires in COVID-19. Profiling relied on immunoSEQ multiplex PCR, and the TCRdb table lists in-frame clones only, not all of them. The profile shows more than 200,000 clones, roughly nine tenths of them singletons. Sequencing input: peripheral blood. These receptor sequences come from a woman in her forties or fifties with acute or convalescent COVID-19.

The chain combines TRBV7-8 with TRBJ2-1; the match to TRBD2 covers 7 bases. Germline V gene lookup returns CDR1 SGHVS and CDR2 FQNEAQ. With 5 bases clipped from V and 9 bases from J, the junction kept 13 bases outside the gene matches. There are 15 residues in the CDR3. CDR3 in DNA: TGTGCCAGCAGCGCGGTAGAGGGAGGGCCCGGTGAGCAGTTCTTC. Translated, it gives CASSAVEGGPGEQFF.

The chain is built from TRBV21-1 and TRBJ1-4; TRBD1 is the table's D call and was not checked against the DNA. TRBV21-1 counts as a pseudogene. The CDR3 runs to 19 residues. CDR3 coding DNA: TGTGCCAGCAGCGCTCCCGGGACAGGGGGAGCGTCGTCTAATGAAAAACTGTTTTTT. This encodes CASSAPGTGGASSNEKLFF.

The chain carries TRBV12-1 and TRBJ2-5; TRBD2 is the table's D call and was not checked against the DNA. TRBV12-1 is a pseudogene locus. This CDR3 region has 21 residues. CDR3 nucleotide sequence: TGTGCCAGCAGCTTTGGTATCTGGCAGACGGATCGGGCTCGGGGGCAAGAGACCCAGTACTTC. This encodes CASSFGIWQTDRARGQETQYF.

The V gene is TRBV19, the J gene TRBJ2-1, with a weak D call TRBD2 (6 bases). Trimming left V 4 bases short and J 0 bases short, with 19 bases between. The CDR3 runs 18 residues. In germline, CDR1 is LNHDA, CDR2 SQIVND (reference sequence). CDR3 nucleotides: TGTGCCAGTAGTAGCCCCCTTATGGCGGGGAGCTCCTACAATGAGCAGTTCTTC. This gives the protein CASSSPLMAGSSYNEQFF.

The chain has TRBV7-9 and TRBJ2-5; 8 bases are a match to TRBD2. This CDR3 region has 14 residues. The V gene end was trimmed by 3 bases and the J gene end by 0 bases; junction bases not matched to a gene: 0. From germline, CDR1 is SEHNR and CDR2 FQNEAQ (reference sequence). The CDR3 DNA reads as TGTGCCAGCAGCTTTAGCGGGAACCAAGAGACCCAGTACTTC. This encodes CASSFSGNQETQYF.

The CDR3 nucleotides are TGTGCCAGCAGCTTATTCCCGGGACTAGCGGGGGGCCAGTACTTC. It codes for CASSLFPGLAGGQYF. This chain uses TRBV13 with TRBJ2-7; TRBD2 agrees at 15 bases. Germline CDR1 and CDR2: PRHDT and FYEKMQ (reference sequence). This CDR3 contains 15 residues. Unmatched junction bases numbered 6, after V lost 2 bases and J lost 10 bases.

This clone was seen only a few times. CDR3 nucleotides: TGTGCCAGCAGTCGGATAGCGGGAGATATGTACGAGCAGTACTTC. It yields the protein CASSRIAGDMYEQYF. J is TRBJ2-7 and V is TRBV6-2 or TRBV6-3; 9 bases fit TRBD2. The V segment lost 5 bases and the J segment 4 bases; nucleotides outside the gene matches: 9. This CDR3 is built from 15 residues. Germline lookup yields CDR1 MNHEY and CDR2 SVGEGT.

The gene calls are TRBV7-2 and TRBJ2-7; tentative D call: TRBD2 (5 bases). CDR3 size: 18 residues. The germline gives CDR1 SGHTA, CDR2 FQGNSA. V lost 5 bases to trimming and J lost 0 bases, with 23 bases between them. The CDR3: CASSKTRTASIPSYEQYF. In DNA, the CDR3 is TGTGCCAGCAGCAAAACTAGGACCGCCTCTATTCCCTCCTACGAGCAGTACTTC.

CDR3 residues: CASSQGVRGPSTDTQYF. The CDR3 bases are TGTGCCAGCAGCCAAGGGGTGAGGGGGCCTAGCACAGATACGCAGTATTTT. This chain connects TRBV3-1 (or the pseudogene TRBV3-2) to TRBJ2-3; 7 positions agree with TRBD1. In germline, CDR1 is LGHDT, CDR2 YNNKEL (reference sequence). V gave up 1 base and J gave up 0 bases; unmatched junction bases: 7. The CDR3 spans 17 residues.

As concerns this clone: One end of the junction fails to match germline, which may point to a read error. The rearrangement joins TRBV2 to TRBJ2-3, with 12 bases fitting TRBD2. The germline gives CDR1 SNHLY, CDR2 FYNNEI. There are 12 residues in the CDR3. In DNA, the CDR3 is TGTGCCAGCAGGACGACTAGCGGGGGACTTACGTTT. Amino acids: CASRTTSGGLTF. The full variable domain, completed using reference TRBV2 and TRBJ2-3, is EPEVTQTPSHQVTQMGQEVILRCVPISNHLYFYWYRQILGQKVEFLVSFYNNEISEKSEIFDDQFSVERPDGSNFTLKIRSTKLEDSAMYFCASRTTSGGLTFGPGTRLTVL.

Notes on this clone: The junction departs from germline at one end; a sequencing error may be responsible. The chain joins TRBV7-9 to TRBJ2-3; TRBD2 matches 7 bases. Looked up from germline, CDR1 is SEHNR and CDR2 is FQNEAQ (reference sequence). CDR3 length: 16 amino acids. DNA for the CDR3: TGTGCCAGCAGCCTAGCTGGCGGCGGGGGACTTAATACGCAGTATTTT. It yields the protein CASSLAGGGGLNTQYF.

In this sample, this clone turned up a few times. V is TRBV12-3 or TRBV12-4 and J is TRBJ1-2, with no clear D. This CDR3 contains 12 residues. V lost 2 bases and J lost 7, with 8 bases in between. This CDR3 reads CASSLQTGGYTF. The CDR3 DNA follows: TGTGCCAGCAGTTTACAAACCGGTGGCTACACCTTC.

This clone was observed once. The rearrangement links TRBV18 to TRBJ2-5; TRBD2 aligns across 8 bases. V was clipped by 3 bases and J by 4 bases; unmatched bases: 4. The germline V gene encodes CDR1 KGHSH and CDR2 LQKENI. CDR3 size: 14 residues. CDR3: CASSPGSGGETQYF. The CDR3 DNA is TGTGCCAGCTCACCTGGGAGCGGGGGAGAGACCCAGTACTTC.